Given below is one TCR beta chain in context. The data were produced by immunoSEQ multiplex PCR, yet TCRdb's version contains in-frame clones alone and is incomplete. The sample has some 430,000 clones, roughly 91% seen once. Germline V gene data show CDR1 as KGHSH and CDR2 as LQKENI. Trimming pared 3 bases from V and 5 bases from J, leaving 17 bases between. CDR3 length: 16 residues. Participants' own reports of clinical history determined their cohort assignment. Symptom resolution, clearance, or two negative PCRs marked the recovered donors of Cohort 3. These data belong to a study of blood T cell repertoires in COVID-19. Study overall: The United States, Italy and Spain provided the acute and convalescent COVID-19 samples.

The sequenced material came from PBMCs or T cells enriched from blood (not recorded which). The V and J genes are TRBV18 and TRBJ2-1, with D perhaps TRBD2 (5 bases). The clonotype comes from a man aged 18 to 29 who had recovered from COVID-19. CDR3 nucleotide sequence: TGTGCCAGCTCACCGGTAACGGGGAAATCCAACAATGAGCAGTTCTTC. As protein: CASSPVTGKSNNEQFF.